The present T cell receptor beta chain was sequenced within a study of blood T cell repertoires in COVID-19. Researchers sorted participants into cohorts using their self-reported clinical history. Sequencing was performed with immunoSEQ multiplex PCR; in TCRdb, only in-frame clones are kept and a portion is missing. The data contain fewer than 250,000 clones, about 87% of them singletons. Source material: PBMCs or T cells enriched from blood (not recorded which). The source of this sequence is a woman younger than 45 with acute COVID-19.

DNA of the CDR3: TGTGCCACCGCTCAGAGGACAGACTACAATGAGCAGTTCTTC. It yields the protein CATAQRTDYNEQFF. J is TRBJ2-1 and V is TRBV10-3, with D maybe TRBD1 (6 bases). The germline V and J ends were trimmed by 10 bases and 3 bases, with 16 bases remaining between them. The germline gives CDR1 ENHRY, CDR2 SYGVKD. The CDR3 is 14 residues long.